This TCR beta chain originates from a study of blood T cell repertoires in COVID-19. Overall study context: The study drew acute and convalescent COVID-19 samples from the United States, Italy and Spain. T cells, B-cell-depleted T cells, or PBMCs supplied cDNA or gDNA.

In the authors' workflow: Amplifying reference gene primers gave estimates of nucleated cell counts. The method was immunoSEQ multiplex PCR; TCRdb's version includes in-frame clones alone and lacks a portion of them. V and J calls and clone size follow that table, whereas D and trimming were derived from the DNA. The top ten hold 2.9% of the sample, which has about 88,000 clones, more than 70% seen once. The CDR3 consists of 13 residues. Trimming took 1 base from V and 3 from J, leaving 6 bases between them. CDR1 SEHNR and CDR2 FQNEAQ come from the germline V gene (reference sequence). This TCR was recovered from a woman of 80 years or more with acute or convalescent COVID-19. V usage is TRBV7-9 and J usage is TRBJ1-2; no clear D gene. Material for sequencing was peripheral blood. The chain's CDR3 is CASSLVQDYGYTF. As DNA, the CDR3 is TGTGCCAGCAGCTTAGTCCAGGACTATGGCTACACCTTC.